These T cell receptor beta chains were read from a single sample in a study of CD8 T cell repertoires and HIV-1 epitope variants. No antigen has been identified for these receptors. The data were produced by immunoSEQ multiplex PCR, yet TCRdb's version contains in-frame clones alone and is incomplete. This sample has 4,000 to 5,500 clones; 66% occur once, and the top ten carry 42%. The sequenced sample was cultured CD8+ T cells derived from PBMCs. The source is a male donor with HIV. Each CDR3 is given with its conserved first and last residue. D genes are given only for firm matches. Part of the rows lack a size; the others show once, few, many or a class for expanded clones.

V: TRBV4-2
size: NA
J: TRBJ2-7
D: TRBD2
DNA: TGTGCCAGCAGCCAAGCGGGGGGACAGCAGTACTTC
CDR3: CASSQAGGQQYF

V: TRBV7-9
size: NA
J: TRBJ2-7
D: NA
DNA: TGTGCCAGCAGCCCCGTGCAGGGTTCCTACGAGCAGTACTTC
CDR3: CASSPVQGSYEQYF

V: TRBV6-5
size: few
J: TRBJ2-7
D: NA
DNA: TGTGCCAGTTCGTCCTCACCCTACGAGCAGTACTTC
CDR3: CASSSSPYEQYF

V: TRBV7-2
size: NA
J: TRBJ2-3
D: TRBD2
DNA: TGTGCCAGCAGCTTATCGGCGGGGGGGACCGATACGCAGTATTTT
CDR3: CASSLSAGGTDTQYF

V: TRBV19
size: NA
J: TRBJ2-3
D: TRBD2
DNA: TGTGCCAGTAGTTCGTACCGGCGGGAGGAGGGTAGCACAGATACGCAGTATTTT
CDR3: CASSSYRREEGSTDTQYF

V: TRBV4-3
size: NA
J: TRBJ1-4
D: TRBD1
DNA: TGCGCCAGCAGCCAGGCAGGGGGCGCCGAGGAAAAACTGTTTTTT
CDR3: CASSQAGGAEEKLFF

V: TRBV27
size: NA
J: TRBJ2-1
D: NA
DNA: TGTGCCAGCAGTTTAAAACAGGGTGAGGGCTCCTACAATGAGCAGTTCTTC
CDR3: CASSLKQGEGSYNEQFF

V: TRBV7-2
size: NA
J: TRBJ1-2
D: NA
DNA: TGTGCCAGCAGCCCGTTAGGGGCGGGGGCCCTCTATGGCTACACCTTC
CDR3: CASSPLGAGALYGYTF

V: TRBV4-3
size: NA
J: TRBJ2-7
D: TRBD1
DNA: TGCGCCAGCAGCCAAGGGCCCGGGACAGGCTACGAGCAGTACTTC
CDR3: CASSQGPGTGYEQYF

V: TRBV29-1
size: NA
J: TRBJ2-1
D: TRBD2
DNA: TGCAGCGTTGAAGGAGTAGGCGGGAGGGTCAATGAGCAGTTCTTC
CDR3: CSVEGVGGRVNEQFF

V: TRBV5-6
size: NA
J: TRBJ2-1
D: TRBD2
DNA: TGTGCCAGCAGCTTTGGGCAGACTAGCGGGATTTACAATGAGCAGTTCTTC
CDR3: CASSFGQTSGIYNEQFF

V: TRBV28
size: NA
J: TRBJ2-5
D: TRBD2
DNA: TGTGCCAGCAGTTTGATAGCGGGGGGACAAGAGACCCAGTACTTC
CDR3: CASSLIAGGQETQYF

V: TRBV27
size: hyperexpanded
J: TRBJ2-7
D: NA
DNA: TGTGCCAGCAGTTCAGATGTCTCGGCCTACGAGCAGTACTTC
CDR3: CASSSDVSAYEQYF

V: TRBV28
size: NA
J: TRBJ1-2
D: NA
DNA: TGTGCCAGCAGTTTGGTACTCCTGCGAGGCTACACCTTC
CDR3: CASSLVLLRGYTF

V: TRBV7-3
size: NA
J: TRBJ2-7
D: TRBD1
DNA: TGTGCCAGCAGCCCGTCACAGGGGTACGAGCAGTACTTC
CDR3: CASSPSQGYEQYF

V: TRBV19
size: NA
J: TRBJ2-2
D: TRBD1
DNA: TGTGCCAGTCAGGGGGCGGTCACCGGGGAGCTGTTTTTT
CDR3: CASQGAVTGELFF

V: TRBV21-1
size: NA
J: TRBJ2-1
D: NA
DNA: TGTGCCAGCGGGAGCATACTAGGCGGGAGGGCCCTGTATGAGCAGTTCTTC
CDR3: CASGSILGGRALYEQFF

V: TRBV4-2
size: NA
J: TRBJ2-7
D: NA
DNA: TGTGCCAGCAGCCCTACAGGCGGGCGGGACGAGCAGTACTTC
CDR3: CASSPTGGRDEQYF

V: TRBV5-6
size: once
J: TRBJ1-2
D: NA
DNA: TGTGCCAGCAGCTTCGGTAGGGTAGTAGGTGGCTACACCTTC
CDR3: CASSFGRVVGGYTF

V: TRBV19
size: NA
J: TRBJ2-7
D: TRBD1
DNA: TGTGCCAGTAGTATAGCACAGGGGTTGGTTTACGAGCAGTACTTC
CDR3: CASSIAQGLVYEQYF

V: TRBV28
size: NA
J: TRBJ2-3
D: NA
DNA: TGTGCCAGCAGTTGGCCCAGCCACACAGATACGCAGTATTTT
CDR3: CASSWPSHTDTQYF

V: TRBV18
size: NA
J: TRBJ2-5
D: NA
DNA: TGTGCCAGCTCACTGGGGGGAGACCAAGAGACCCAGTACTTC
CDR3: CASSLGGDQETQYF

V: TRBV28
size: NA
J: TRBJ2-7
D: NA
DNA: TGTGCCAGCAGTGTATCCTCCGGGACGGTGTCCTACGAGCAGTACTTC
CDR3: CASSVSSGTVSYEQYF

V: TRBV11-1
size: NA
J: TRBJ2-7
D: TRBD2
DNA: TGTGCCAGCAGCTTGACTCTAGCGGCCTCCTACGAGCAGTACTTC
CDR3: CASSLTLAASYEQYF

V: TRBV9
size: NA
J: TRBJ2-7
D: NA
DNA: TGTGCCAGCAGCTTACGAGCGGGCGAGCAGTACTTC
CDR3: CASSLRAGEQYF

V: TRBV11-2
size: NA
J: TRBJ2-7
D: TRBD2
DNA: TGTGCCAGCAGCTTATTTGGGACTAGCGTCCTCTACGAGCAGTACTTC
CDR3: CASSLFGTSVLYEQYF

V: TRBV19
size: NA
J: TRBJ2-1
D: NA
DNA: TGTGCCAGTAGTCAACAGACAGGCCTCTTGGATGAGCAGTTCTTC
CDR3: CASSQQTGLLDEQFF

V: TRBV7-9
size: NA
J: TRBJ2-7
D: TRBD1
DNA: TGTGCCAGCAGCATCAGACAGGGTACCTACGAGCAGTACTTC
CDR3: CASSIRQGTYEQYF

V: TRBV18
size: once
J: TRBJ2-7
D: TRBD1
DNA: TGTGCCAGCTCACCGGGACAGGAGTACGAGCAGTACTTC
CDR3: CASSPGQEYEQYF

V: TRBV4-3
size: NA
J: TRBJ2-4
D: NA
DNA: TGCGCCAGCAGCCAAGGGGTGAGGGACATTCAGTACTTC
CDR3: CASSQGVRDIQYF

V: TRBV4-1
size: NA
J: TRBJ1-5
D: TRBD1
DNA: TGCGCCAGCAGCCCGGGACAGGGAAATCAGCCCCAGCATTTT
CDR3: CASSPGQGNQPQHF

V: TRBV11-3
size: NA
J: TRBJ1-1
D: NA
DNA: TGTGCCAGCAGCTTACCTCCGGTCACTGAAGCTTTCTTT
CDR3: CASSLPPVTEAFF

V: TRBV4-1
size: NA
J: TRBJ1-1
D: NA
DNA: TGCGCCAGCAGCTTTTCGGGGAACACTGAAGCTTTCTTT
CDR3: CASSFSGNTEAFF

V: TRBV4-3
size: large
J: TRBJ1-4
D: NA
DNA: TGCGCCAGCAGCCAAGATTCAACGGGGAACATTGCAACTAATGAAAAACTGTTTTTT
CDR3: CASSQDSTGNIATNEKLFF

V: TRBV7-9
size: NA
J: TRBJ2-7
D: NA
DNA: TGTGCCAGCAGCCCGCGGGGCAGCGAGCAGTACTTC
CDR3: CASSPRGSEQYF

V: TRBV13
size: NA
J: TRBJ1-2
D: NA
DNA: TGTGCCAGCAGCTTTCAGGAGGCTAACTATGGCTACACCTTC
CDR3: CASSFQEANYGYTF

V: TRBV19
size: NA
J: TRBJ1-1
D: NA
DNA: TGTGCCAGTGGCGACGGGTACGGCACTGAAGCTTTCTTT
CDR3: CASGDGYGTEAFF

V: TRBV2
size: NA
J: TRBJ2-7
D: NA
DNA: TGTGCCAGCAGGAGACTCAACTACGAGCAGTACTTC
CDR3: CASRRLNYEQYF

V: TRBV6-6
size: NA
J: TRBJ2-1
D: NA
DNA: TGTGCCAGCAGTCCTACGTCCCATGAGCAGTTCTTC
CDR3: CASSPTSHEQFF

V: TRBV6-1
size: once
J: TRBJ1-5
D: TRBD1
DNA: TGTGCCAGCAGTAACAGGGGGCTCCAGCCCCAGCATTTT
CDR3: CASSNRGLQPQHF

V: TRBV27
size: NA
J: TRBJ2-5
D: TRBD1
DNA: TGTGCCAGCAGTTCCACGACAACCACACAGGGGGCGAAGGGCGAGACCCAGTACTTC
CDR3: CASSSTTTTQGAKGETQYF

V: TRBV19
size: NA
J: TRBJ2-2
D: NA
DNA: TGTGCCAGTACGACCGGGACTAACACCGGGGAGCTGTTTTTT
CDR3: CASTTGTNTGELFF

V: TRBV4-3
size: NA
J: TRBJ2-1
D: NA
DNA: TGCGCCAGCAGCCAAGCCCCCCTACCACTAGATCTAGATGAGCAGTTCTTC
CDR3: CASSQAPLPLDLDEQFF

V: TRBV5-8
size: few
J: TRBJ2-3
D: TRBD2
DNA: TGTGCCAGCAGCCCCACTAGCGGGAAAGATACAGATACGCAGTATTTT
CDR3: CASSPTSGKDTDTQYF

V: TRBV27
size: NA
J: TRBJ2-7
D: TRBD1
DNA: TGTGCCAGCAGTTTTGGGACAGGGGCCTACGAGCAGTACTTC
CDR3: CASSFGTGAYEQYF

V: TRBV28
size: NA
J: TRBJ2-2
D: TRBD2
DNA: TGTGCCAGCAGTTTATCGGGGGGCACCGGGGAGCTGTTTTTT
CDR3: CASSLSGGTGELFF

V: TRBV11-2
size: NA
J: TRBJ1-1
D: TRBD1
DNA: TGTGCCAGCAGCTTAGTCGTGACAGGGGGGTCTTGGGGCACTGAAGCTTTCTTT
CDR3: CASSLVVTGGSWGTEAFF

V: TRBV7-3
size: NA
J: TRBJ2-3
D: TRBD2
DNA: TGTGCCAGCAGCTGTCCGGCCTATGGACTAGCGGGGGGTGGAGAGACAGATACGCAGTATTTT
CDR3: CASSCPAYGLAGGGETDTQYF

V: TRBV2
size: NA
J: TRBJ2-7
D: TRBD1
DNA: TGTGCCTGTTTGGGACAGGGACTCGGGAGGAGCACCTACGAGCAGTACTTC
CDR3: CACLGQGLGRSTYEQYF

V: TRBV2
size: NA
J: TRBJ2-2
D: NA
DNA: TGTGCCTCAGGGCAGGGAGGGAACACCGGGGAGCTGTTTTTT
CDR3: CASGQGGNTGELFF

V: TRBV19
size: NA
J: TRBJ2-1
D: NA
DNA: TGTGCCAGTGGAAACTACAATGAGCAGTTCTTC
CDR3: CASGNYNEQFF